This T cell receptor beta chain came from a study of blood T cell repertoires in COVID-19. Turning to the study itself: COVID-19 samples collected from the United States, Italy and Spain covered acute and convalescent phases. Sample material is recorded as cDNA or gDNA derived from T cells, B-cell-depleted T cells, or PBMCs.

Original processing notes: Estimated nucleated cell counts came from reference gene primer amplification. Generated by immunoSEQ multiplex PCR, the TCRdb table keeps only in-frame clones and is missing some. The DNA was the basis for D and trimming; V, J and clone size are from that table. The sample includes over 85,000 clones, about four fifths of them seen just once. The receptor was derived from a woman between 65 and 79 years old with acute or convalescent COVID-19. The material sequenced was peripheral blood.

Here the CDR3 DNA reads TGCGCCAGCAGCCAAGGGACAGCCCGAACAATCTATGGCTACACCTTC. Protein sequence: CASSQGTARTIYGYTF. The chain recombines TRBV4-1 with TRBJ1-2; weak D call: TRBD1 (6 bases). CDR1 and CDR2 (germline): MGHRA, YSYEKL. The ends were cut back, 1 base at V and 4 bases at J, with 16 bases in the middle. The length of the CDR3 is 16 residues.